One T cell receptor beta chain is described in this entry. What antigen it recognizes has not been identified. Qualities for individual bases were not recorded, and no much larger clone is one base off. The data were obtained in a study of CD8 T cells in Susac syndrome (dated by TCRdb to about 2019). Study-wide context: Repertoire sequencing was used to test whether CD8+ T cell activation and differentiation in Susac syndrome was antigen driven. CD8+ T cell repertoire clonality was compared between more than 9 healthy donors, roughly 14 Susac syndrome patients and some 15 multiple sclerosis patients.

RNA was extracted using the RNeasy kit, and roughly 0.5 to 1 ug of the RNA was reverse transcribed with random hexamers. The immunoSEQ multiplex PCR assay, which covers 54 Vbeta and 13 Jbeta segments, was used to amplify TCR beta CDR3 regions. To correct PCR amplification bias, a synthetic template baseline was used for both primer optimization and computational correction. The paper's data handling went like this. Only productive sequences were kept, with reads annotated to V, D and J genes according to IMGT and analyzed in immunoSEQ Analyzer. Clonality was computed as one minus Shannon entropy normalized by log2 of the number of productive unique sequences. Public and private clones were assessed among the 100 most prevalent clones of each patient and control. Clones were defined as Susac-specific when absent from the healthy and MS cohorts, from over a thousand published viral clones and from other ImmuneACCESS disease sequences. Starting from the raw public reads, TCRdb applied fastp trimming at Q25, assembled clones with MiXCR and retained in-frame beta chains. Each CDR3 protein gets just one entry, which takes the most common genes and DNA from the rows behind it. None of the V and J calls come from the authors' own analysis; TCRdb made them. Here the sample has 120,000 to 150,000 distinct CDR3 sequences; about 94% occur a single time. Approximately 0.25% of the sample is held by the ten biggest clonotypes.

Paper-wide results and their limitations: The number of individuals in the TCR sequencing and HLA analysis was recognized as being relatively small.

Peripheral blood CD8+ and CD4+ T cells from healthy donors, Susac syndrome patients and multiple sclerosis patients were profiled using high-throughput TCR beta sequencing. Healthy donors were included as age- and sex-matched controls. Bulk CD8+ and CD4+ T cells were purified by magnetic negative isolation, whereas CD8+ TEMRA cells were enriched by FACS. Blood was collected in EDTA tubes and processed within 24 hours, with PBMCs isolated through density gradient centrifugation. PBMCs intended for TCR sequencing were cryopreserved in liquid nitrogen and were subsequently thawed in a 37 degrees C water bath. The sorted or isolated CD4+, CD8+ and CD8+ TEMRA cells had a purity of 90% or higher. Per the germline V gene (reference sequence), SEHNR is the CDR1 and FQNEAQ is the CDR2. V lost 3 bases and J lost 10 bases; the stretch between them is 9 bases long. Spanning cysteine to phenylalanine, the CDR3 consists of 11 amino acids. Of all the DNA, just the CDR3 is kept, 33 bases in frame from base 1.

This TCR was recovered from a human donor in good health. The receptor chain draws on TRBV7-9 and TRBJ1-2; too little of a D gene remains to name it. The sample comprised CD8+ T cells from PBMCs. The DNA reads as follows: TGTGCCAGCAGCTTGGGTGAGGTCTACACCTTC. This gives the protein CASSLGEVYTF.